The TCR beta chain described here comes from a study of PD-1 blockade in classical Hodgkin lymphoma. Across the whole study: The nivolumab dose that patients received was 3 mg/kg, given intravenously every 2 weeks. Study-wide points: The authors have not defined what causes the repertoire differences, possibly disease activity or prior therapy.

Stated time point: cycle 4 day 1 (C4D1), after 6 weeks of nivolumab. Patients all relapsed after autologous stem cell transplantation, and there was variation in brentuximab vedotin exposure. V shed 5 bases, J shed 7 bases, and the junction held 10 bases outside the gene matches. This CDR3 has 15 residues. In germline, CDR1 is MNHNS, CDR2 SASEGT. Produced via immunoSEQ multiplex PCR; TCRdb's table is partial and in-frame only. The repertoire has 13,000 or so clones, more than 80% of them found once; the top ten carry about 15%. As regards this clone: Its antigen is undetermined.

The TCR comes from a human donor with classical Hodgkin lymphoma. This material consisted of peripheral blood mononuclear cells (PBMCs), taken before the fourth cycle of nivolumab. The V gene is TRBV6-1, the J gene TRBJ1-5; TRBD1 matches 8 bases. Here the CDR3 reads CASSPGQGRLQPQHF. The CDR3 bases are TGTGCCAGCAGTCCCGGACAGGGAAGGTTGCAGCCCCAGCATTTT.